This T cell receptor (beta chain) was obtained from a study of identical twins. Trimming took off 6 bases at V and 3 bases at J, with 11 bases between the two ends. The CDR3 sequence is 14 residues long. The germline CDR1 and CDR2 sequences are LGHDT and YNNKEL (reference sequence). MiXCR was run by TCRdb on the 5' RACE reads, yielding one entry per CDR3 protein. This sample has about 720,000 distinct CDR3 sequences, with 8% to 9% found just once. The same sample was also studied in work on yellow fever vaccine responses in identical twins.

This clonotype was sampled from a woman younger than 35 in good health. This chain joins TRBV3-1 and TRBJ2-2; possibly TRBD2 for D (5 bases). The sample was PBMCs. Here the CDR3 DNA reads TGTGCCAGCAGGCTCATCGGGGACACCGGGGAGCTGTTTTTT. Residues: CASRLIGDTGELFF.